This TCR beta chain emerged from a study of blood T cell repertoires in COVID-19. In the study's own analysis: Amplifying reference gene primers gave estimates of nucleated cell counts. The data were produced by immunoSEQ multiplex PCR, yet TCRdb's version contains in-frame clones alone and is incomplete. V and J calls plus clone size are reproduced from that table; the DNA served to infer D and trimming. Seen here are some 150,000 clones, around four fifths observed once, and the top ten hold more than 2%. This TCR was sampled from a man aged 65 to 85 with acute or convalescent COVID-19. Sequencing was carried out using peripheral blood.

This chain's CDR3 is CASSPRRSVSYNEQFF. The CDR3 nucleotides read TGTGCCAGCAGCCCTCGGCGGTCCGTTTCCTACAATGAGCAGTTCTTC. The chain joins TRBV25-1 to TRBJ2-1; D call uncertain. The V gene lost 6 bases and the J gene lost 1 base, with 16 bases spanning the gap. From germline, CDR1 is MGHDK and CDR2 SYGVNS. The CDR3 is made up of 16 amino acids.